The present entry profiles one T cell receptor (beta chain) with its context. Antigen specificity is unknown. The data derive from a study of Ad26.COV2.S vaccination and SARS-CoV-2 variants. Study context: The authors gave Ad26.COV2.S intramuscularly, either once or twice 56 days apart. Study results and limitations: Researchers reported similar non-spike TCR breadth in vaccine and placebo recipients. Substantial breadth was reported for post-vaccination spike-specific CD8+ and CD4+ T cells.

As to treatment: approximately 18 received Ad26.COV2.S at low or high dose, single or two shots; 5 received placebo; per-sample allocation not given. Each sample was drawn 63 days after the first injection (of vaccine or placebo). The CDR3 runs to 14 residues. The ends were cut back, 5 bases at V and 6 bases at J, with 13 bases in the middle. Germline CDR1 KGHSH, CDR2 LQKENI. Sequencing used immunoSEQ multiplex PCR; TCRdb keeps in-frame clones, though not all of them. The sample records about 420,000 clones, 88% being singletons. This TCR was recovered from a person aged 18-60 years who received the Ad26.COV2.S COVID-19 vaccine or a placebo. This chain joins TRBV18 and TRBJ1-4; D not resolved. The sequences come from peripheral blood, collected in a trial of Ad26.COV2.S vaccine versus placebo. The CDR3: CASSTLKGDEKLFF. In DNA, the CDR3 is TGTGCCAGCTCAACGTTAAAGGGTGATGAAAAACTGTTTTTT.